The clone carrying this TCR beta chain was detected only a few times. Its target is not known. This sample was taken from a study of yellow fever vaccine responses in identical twins. Broader study findings: The authors reported partly convergent, partly personalized vaccine responses in identical twins.

This CDR3 is built from 12 residues. Germline V gene data show CDR1 as SQVTM and CDR2 as ANQGSEA. The V end was cut by 7 bases, the J end by 5 bases, with 11 bases between. TCRdb recomputed calls from the RT-PCR reads with MiXCR, one row per CDR3 protein. The sample lists about 4,500 distinct CDR3 sequences; about 85% were seen once. The receptor was isolated from a woman younger than 35 who received the yellow fever vaccine. The chain combines TRBV29-1 with TRBJ2-2; D is perhaps TRBD1 (5 bases). The starting material was T cells from blood (PBMCs), unsorted or a sorted subset (not recorded which), obtained before or after yellow fever vaccination (not recorded which). CDR3 nucleotide sequence: TGCAGCGGTTTCACAGGTACCGGGGAGCTGTTTTTT. This translates into CSGFTGTGELFF.